This TCR beta chain was captured in a study of T-cell memory formation after mild COVID-19 (dated by TCRdb to the early 2020s). Context from the whole study: Most TCR sequence clusters were specific to one of the two donors. Longitudinal TCRalpha and TCRbeta repertoire sequencing tracked T-cell clones expanding and contracting after mild COVID-19 in two donors. Two young, previously healthy adult volunteers, one female and one male, were included in the cohort. Results the study describes overall, beyond this receptor: Whether the second-wave clones peaking on day 37 were SARS-CoV-2 specific was not confirmed. The study included only a couple of mild cases, and larger cohorts that include severe cases with pre-infection samples were judged to be necessary. Contracting CD4+ clones were found mainly in CM and EM memory subsets, while CD8+ clones were enriched in EMRA. Some responding clones were detected in pre-infection memory, which suggested that pre-existing cross-reactive memory T cells had joined the SARS-CoV-2 response. From day 15 to 85, contracting clones showed balanced CD4/CD8 phenotypes, whereas a second wave of clones that expanded from day 15 to 37 leaned towards CD4+.

Inclusive of the bounding cysteine and phenylalanine, the CDR3 is 14 residues long. Of the read, only the CDR3 DNA is kept; its 42 bases are in frame from base 1. V and J are truncated by 0 bases and 5 bases respectively, leaving an intervening sequence of 9 bases. TCRdb lists the instrument as Illumina NovaSeq 6000. Using 5'RACE with constant-segment primers, TCRalpha and TCRbeta cDNA libraries were constructed, with sample barcodes and unique molecular identifiers added in the process. Trizol reagent was used to extract RNA from every sample. Libraries were amplified in two PCR steps, with a second sample barcode and Illumina TruSeq adapters added in the second step. Libraries were sequenced on an Illumina NovaSeq with 2 x 150 bp paired-end reads. The paper's processing steps were these. The reads were demultiplexed and collapsed into UMI-guided consensus sequences using migec v1.2.7. Using mixcr v2.1.11, UMI consensuses were aligned to TRA and TRB V and J templates and then assembled into clonotypes. Clonotypes were classified as expanded or contracted when called significant by both edgeR and NoisET, with noise models trained on biological replicates. For edgeR calls, the thresholds were a false discovery rate-adjusted p below 0.01 and a log2 fold-change of 1. As an exploratory analysis of dynamics, max-normalized trajectories of the 1000 most abundant clonotypes were examined by PCA with hierarchical clustering. The CD4 or CD8 phenotype of responding clones was assigned using the separately sequenced CD4+ and CD8+ repertoires. TCRdb itself trimmed the public reads at Q25 with fastp, ran MiXCR and retained productive beta chains. Rows with one shared CDR3 protein collapse into an entry with the most common genes and DNA. Clone size and V and J calls follow TCRdb, not the original study. The sample has fewer than 150,000 distinct CDR3 sequences on record, over 15% of them singletons. The ten top clones hold 4% to 6% of the sample.

This clonotype came up a few times. Its antigen remains unidentified. Base qualities are not provided; no much larger clone lies one nucleotide away. Ficoll-Paque density gradient centrifugation was used to isolate PBMCs. The specimen was PBMCs or a T cell subset sorted from them (not recorded which). The V and J segments used are TRBV12-3 or TRBV12-4 and TRBJ2-3, and perhaps TRBD1 as D gene, on 6 matching bases. This TCR derives from a man between 18 and 35 years old who had mild COVID-19 (a few samples of this study predate the infection). The sample titles of this study are shuffled in the database, so cell type and time point are left out; the donor was told from shared clones. The bases read TGTGCCAGCAGTTTAGCCCCAGGGGAAGATACGCAGTATTTT. It encodes CASSLAPGEDTQYF.